The TCR beta chain under discussion was sequenced for a study of shared clonotypes between healthy human individuals. CDR3 length: 15 residues. Germline loops: CDR1 MNHNS, CDR2 SASEGT. V was pared by 1 base and J by 2 bases, with 8 bases between. Concerning this clone itself: Other DNA sequences in the sample encode the same CDR3.

Sequencing was performed with immunoSEQ multiplex PCR; in TCRdb, only in-frame clones are kept and a portion is missing. This table holds 2 million to 3 million clones, roughly 93% found once. The rearrangement uses TRBV6-1 and TRBJ1-4, with no clear D. Sample: naive CD4+ T cells from PBMCs. The subset was: CD45RA+ positively selected. The sequence was obtained from a man aged 18 to 35 in good health. Some clones in this sample may be carry-over from other donors' samples. CDR3: CASSEVLGTNEKLFF. CDR3 nucleotides: TGTGCCAGCAGTGAAGTTCTTGGGACTAATGAAAAACTGTTTTTT.